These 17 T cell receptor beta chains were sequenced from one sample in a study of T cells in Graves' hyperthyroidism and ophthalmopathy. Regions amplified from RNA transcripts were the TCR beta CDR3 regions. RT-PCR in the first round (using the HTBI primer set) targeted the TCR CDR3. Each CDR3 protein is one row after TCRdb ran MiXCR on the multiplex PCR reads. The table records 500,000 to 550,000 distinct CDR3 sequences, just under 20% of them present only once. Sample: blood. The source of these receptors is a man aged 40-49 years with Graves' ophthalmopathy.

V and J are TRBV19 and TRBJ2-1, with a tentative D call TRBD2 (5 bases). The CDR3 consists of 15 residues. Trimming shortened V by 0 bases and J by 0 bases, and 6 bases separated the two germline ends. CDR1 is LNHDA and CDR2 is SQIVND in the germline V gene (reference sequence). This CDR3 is CASSIETSSYNEQFF. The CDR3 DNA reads TGTGCCAGTAGTATAGAAACTAGCTCCTACAATGAGCAGTTCTTC.

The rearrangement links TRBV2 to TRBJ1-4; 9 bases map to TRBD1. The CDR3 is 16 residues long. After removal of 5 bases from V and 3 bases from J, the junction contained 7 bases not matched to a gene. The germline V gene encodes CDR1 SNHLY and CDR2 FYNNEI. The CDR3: CASSSGQGGSNEKLFF. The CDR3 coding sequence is TGTGCCAGCAGTTCGGGACAGGGAGGTTCTAATGAAAAACTGTTTTTT.

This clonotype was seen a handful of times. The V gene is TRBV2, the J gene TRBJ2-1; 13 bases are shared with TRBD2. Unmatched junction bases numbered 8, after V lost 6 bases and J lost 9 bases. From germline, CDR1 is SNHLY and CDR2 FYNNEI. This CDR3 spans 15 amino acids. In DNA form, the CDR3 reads TGTGCCAGCAGACAACTAGCGGGAGGGCAGGGTGAGCAGTTCTTC. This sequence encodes CASRQLAGGQGEQFF.

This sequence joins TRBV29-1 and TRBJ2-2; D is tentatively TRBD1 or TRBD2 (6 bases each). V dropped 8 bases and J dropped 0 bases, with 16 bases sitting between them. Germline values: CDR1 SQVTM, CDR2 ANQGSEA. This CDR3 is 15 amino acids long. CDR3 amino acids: CSILVGGTNTGELFF. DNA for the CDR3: TGCAGCATATTAGTAGGGGGGACGAACACCGGGGAGCTGTTTTTT.

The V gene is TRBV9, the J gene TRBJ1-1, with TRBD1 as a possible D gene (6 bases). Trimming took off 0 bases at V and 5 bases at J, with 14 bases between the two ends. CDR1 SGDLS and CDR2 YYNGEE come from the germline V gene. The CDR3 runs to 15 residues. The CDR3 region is CASSVGAGARTEAFF. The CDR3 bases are TGTGCCAGCAGCGTAGGGGCAGGGGCTCGAACTGAAGCTTTCTTT.

This chain's CDR3 is CASSLARGVIGELFF. CDR3 DNA: TGTGCCAGCAGCTTAGCCAGGGGGGTCATCGGGGAGCTGTTTTTT. V is TRBV11-3 and J is TRBJ2-2; D might be TRBD1 (7 bases). The CDR3 loop spans 15 amino acids. V shed 1 base and J shed 7 bases, with 13 bases lying between them. Germline lookup yields CDR1 SGHNT and CDR2 YENEEA.

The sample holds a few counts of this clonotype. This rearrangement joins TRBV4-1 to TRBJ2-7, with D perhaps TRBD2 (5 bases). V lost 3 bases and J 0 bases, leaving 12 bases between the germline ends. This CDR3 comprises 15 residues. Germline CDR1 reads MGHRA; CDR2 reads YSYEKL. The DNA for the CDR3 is TGCGCCAGCAGCCAGGCTGTGGGGAGCTCCTACGAGCAGTACTTC. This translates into CASSQAVGSSYEQYF.

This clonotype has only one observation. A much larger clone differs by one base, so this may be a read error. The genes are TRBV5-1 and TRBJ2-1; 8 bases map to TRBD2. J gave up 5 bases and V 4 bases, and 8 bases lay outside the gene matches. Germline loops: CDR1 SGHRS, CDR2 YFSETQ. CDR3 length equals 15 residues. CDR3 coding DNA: TGCGCCAGCAGCCCCGGGACTAGGGGGGACAATGAGCAGTTCTTC. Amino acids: CASSPGTRGDNEQFF. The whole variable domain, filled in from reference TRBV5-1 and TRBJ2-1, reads KAGVTQTPRYLIKTRGQQVTLSCSPISGHRSVSWYQQTPGQGLQFLFEYFSETQRNKGNFPGRFSGRQFSNSRSEMNVSTLELGDSALYLCASSPGTRGDNEQFFGPGTRLTVL.

CDR3 region: CASQQTQGNTEAFF. The CDR3 region has the DNA TGTGCCAGCCAACAAACCCAGGGGAACACTGAAGCTTTCTTT. The gene calls are TRBV18 and TRBJ1-1; D possibly corresponds to TRBD1 (5 bases). The CDR3 loop spans 14 amino acids. Germline V gene data show CDR1 as KGHSH and CDR2 as LQKENI. The germline V and J ends were trimmed by 8 bases and 1 base, with 14 bases remaining between them.

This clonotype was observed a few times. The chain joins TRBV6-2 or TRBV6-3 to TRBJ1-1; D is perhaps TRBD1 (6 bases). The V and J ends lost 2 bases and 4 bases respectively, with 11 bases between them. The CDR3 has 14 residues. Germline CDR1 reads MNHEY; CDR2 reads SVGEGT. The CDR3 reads CASSYGGVTTEAFF. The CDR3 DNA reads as TGTGCCAGCAGTTACGGGGGCGTTACCACTGAAGCTTTCTTT.

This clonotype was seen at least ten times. The CDR3 bases are TGTGCCAGCAGCCTCGGGACAGCCTCCTACGAGCAGTACTTC. It yields the protein CASSLGTASYEQYF. The chain joins TRBV11-2 to TRBJ2-7, with 7 bases aligning to TRBD1. The V gene's germline CDR1 is SGHAT and CDR2 FQNNGV. The CDR3 contains 14 residues. V gave up 5 bases and J gave up 0 bases; unmatched junction bases: 4.

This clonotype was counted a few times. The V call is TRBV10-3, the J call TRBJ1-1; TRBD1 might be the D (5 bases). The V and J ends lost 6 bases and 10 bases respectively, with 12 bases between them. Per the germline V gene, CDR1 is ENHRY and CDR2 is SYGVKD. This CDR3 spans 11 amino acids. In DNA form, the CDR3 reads TGTGCCATCAGCCCAGGGACTTCAGCTTTCTTT. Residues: CAISPGTSAFF.

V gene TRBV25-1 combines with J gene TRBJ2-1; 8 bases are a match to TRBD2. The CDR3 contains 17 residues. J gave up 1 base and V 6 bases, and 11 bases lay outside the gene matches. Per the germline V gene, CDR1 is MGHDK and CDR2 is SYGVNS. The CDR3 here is CASSKIAGGGSYNEQFF. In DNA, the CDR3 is TGTGCCAGCAGCAAGATTGCGGGCGGGGGGTCCTACAATGAGCAGTTCTTC.

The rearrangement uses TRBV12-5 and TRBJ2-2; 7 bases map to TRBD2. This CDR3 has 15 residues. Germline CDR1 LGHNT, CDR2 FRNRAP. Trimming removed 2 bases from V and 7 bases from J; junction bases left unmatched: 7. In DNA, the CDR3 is TGTGCTAGTGGTTTGCGGGGGGACCACAGCGGGGAGCTGTTTTTT. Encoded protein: CASGLRGDHSGELFF.

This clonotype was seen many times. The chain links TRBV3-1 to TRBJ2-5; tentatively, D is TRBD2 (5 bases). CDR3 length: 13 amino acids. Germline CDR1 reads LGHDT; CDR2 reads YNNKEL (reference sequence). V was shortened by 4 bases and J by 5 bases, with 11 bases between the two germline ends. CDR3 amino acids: CASSPDWKETQYF. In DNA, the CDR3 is TGTGCCAGCAGCCCGGACTGGAAGGAGACCCAGTACTTC.

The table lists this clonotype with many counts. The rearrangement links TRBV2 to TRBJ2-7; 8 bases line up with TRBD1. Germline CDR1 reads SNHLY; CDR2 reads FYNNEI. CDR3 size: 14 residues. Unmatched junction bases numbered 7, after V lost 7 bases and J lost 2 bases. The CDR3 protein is CASNGQGPTYEQYF. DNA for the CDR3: TGTGCCAGCAATGGACAGGGACCAACCTACGAGCAGTACTTC.

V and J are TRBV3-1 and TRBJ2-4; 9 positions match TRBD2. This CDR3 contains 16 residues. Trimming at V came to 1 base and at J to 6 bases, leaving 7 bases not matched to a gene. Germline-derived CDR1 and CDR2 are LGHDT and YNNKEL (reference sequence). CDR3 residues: CASSQVAGGRGNIQYF. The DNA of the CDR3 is TGTGCCAGCAGCCAAGTCGCGGGGGGGCGCGGAAACATTCAGTACTTC.